These T cell receptor beta chains were read from a single sample in a study of PD-1 blockade in classical Hodgkin lymphoma. Libraries were prepared by immunoSEQ multiplex PCR; TCRdb keeps only in-frame clonotypes and omits some of them. The sample yields over 25,000 clones, about 89% seen once. The specimen was CD4+ T cells from blood. The receptors come from a human donor with classical Hodgkin lymphoma. CDR3s include the opening cysteine and the closing phenylalanine or tryptophan. A D gene is named only where the DNA matches it firmly. Rows may omit the clone size; those that give it use once, few, many or a size class.

>TRBV19|once|-|TRBJ1-1
TGTGCCAGTGGATCGGGCGGCGGGCGGGAAGCTTTCTTT
CASGSGGGREAFF
>TRBV10-3|-|-|TRBJ2-3
TGTGCCATCAGAAACTACGCCCACACAGATACGCAGTATTTT
CAIRNYAHTDTQYF
>TRBV28|once|-|TRBJ2-6
TGTGCCAGCAGTTTTGGGGTAACAGGGGCCAACGTCCTGACTTTC
CASSFGVTGANVLTF
>TRBV7-2|-|-|TRBJ1-6
TGTGCCAGCAGCCCCCGGACAGCGAATTTGGATTCACCCCTCCACTTT
CASSPRTANLDSPLHF
>TRBV5-1|-|-|TRBJ2-2
TGCGCCAGCACCGTCGCGGCCCGCACCGGGGAGCTGTTTTTT
CASTVAARTGELFF
>TRBV5-1|-|-|TRBJ1-1
TGCGCCAGCAGCTTGGATGCGACGGGGAGCACTGAAGCTTTCTTT
CASSLDATGSTEAFF
>TRBV7-8|-|-|TRBJ2-7
TGTGCCAGCAGCTTAGAATCCCAGGGTTACTACGAGCAGTACTTC
CASSLESQGYYEQYF
>TRBV2|-|-|TRBJ1-1
TGTGCCAGCACCACCAGGGTTACTGAAGCTTTCTTT
CASTTRVTEAFF
>TRBV19|-|-|TRBJ1-1
TGTGCCAGTAGTATTCCGCAGGGGCCGGGCACTGAAGCTTTCTTT
CASSIPQGPGTEAFF
>TRBV18|once|-|TRBJ1-2
TGTGCCAGCTCACCACGGGGGGGACGGAATGGCTACACCTTC
CASSPRGGRNGYTF
>TRBV18|-|TRBD1|TRBJ1-5
TGTGCCAGCTCACCGGACAGGGGTAAAGTGCATCAGCCCCAGCATTTT
CASSPDRGKVHQPQHF
>TRBV5-1|once|-|TRBJ1-4
TGCGCCAGCAGCTTGGACAGCTCAAATGAAAAACTGTTTTTT
CASSLDSSNEKLFF